This TCR beta chain was identified during a study of patients and donors after allogeneic stem cell transplantation. One entry per CDR3 protein results from TCRdb running MiXCR on the RT-PCR reads. The table lists 400,000 to 450,000 distinct CDR3 sequences, approximately 16% of them singletons. The TCR sequence derives from a human donor who was either an allogeneic HSCT recipient or a stem cell or donor lymphocyte infusion donor (not recorded which). It is not recorded whose cells these are; they may come from a transplant donor. Sequencing was carried out using blood, either unsorted or a sorted T cell fraction (not recorded which).

The CDR3 is CSASRWGGQETQYF. In nucleotides, the CDR3 is TGCAGTGCTAGCCGCTGGGGGGGACAAGAGACCCAGTACTTC. The rearrangement uses TRBV20-1 and TRBJ2-5; TRBD2 agrees at 7 bases. V trimming: 3 bases; J trimming: 2 bases; junction bases outside the gene matches: 6. The germline V gene encodes CDR1 DFQATT and CDR2 SNEGSKA (reference sequence). This CDR3 contains 14 residues.